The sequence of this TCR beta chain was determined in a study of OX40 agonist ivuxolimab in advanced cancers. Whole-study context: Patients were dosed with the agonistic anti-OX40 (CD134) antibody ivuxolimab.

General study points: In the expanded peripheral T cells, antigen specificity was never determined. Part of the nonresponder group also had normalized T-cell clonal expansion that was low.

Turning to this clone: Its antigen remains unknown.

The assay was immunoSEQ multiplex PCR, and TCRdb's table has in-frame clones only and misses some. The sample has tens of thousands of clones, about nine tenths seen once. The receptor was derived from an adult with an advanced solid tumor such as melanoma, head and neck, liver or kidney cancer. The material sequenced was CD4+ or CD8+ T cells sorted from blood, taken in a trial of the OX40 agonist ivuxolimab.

The CDR3 region has the DNA TGTGCCAGCAGTGGATCGGCAGGTTACGAGCAGTACGTC. This codes for CASSGSAGYEQYV. J is TRBJ2-7 and V is TRBV2; D is undetermined. This CDR3 has 13 residues. The germline gives CDR1 SNHLY, CDR2 FYNNEI. The V gene lost 4 bases and the J gene lost 4 bases, with 11 bases spanning the gap.